Listed below are T cell receptor beta chains from one sample, sequenced in a study of blood T cell repertoires in COVID-19. TCRdb's copy holds only in-frame clones and misses some; the assay was immunoSEQ multiplex PCR. The sample lists over 200,000 clones, approximately 84% occurring once. The source material was PBMCs or T cells enriched from blood (not recorded which). The receptor source for this set is a man aged 40-49 years who had recovered from COVID-19. The conserved cysteine and the conserved F or W are not part of the CDR3 here.

v_gene	j_gene	CDR3aa
TRBV6-5	TRBJ1-1	ASNNDKNTEAF
TRBV6-5	TRBJ1-2	ASSYLDSLYGYT
TRBV25-1	TRBJ2-7	ASSESAGRPSYEQY
TRBV27	TRBJ2-7	ASRKHNPPYEQY
TRBV28	TRBJ1-1	ASSPGGQGGTEAF
TRBV28	TRBJ1-1	ASSSPRNRGKSTEAF
TRBV5-5	TRBJ2-2	ASSLGANTGELF
TRBV5-1	TRBJ1-5	ASSDGQANQPQH
TRBV4-2	TRBJ1-2	ASSQGQGGYGYT
TRBV30	TRBJ1-5	AWSVGQGDQPQH
TRBV9	TRBJ2-5	ASSVVEWETQY
TRBV28	TRBJ1-1	ASSLGGREAF
TRBV6-5	TRBJ1-2	ASSYLRRDRDHGYT